The 4 T cell receptor beta chains listed next were all sequenced from one sample in a study of T cells in women clearing cervical HPV infection. Sequenced by immunoSEQ multiplex PCR; TCRdb stores in-frame clones only, minus some. The listing records approximately 39,000 clones. The sequenced material came from blood buffy coat. The source is a woman aged 18-69 years with a cervical HPV16 infection that either progressed to CIN3+ or cleared (not recorded which).

A remark on this clone: The read halts 3 residues ahead of the CDR3 end, with the missing end drawn from the germline J gene. This chain links TRBV28 with TRBJ2-7, with D perhaps matching TRBD1 (5 bases). Trimming left V 2 bases short and J 5 bases short, with 7 bases between. The CDR3 sequence is 12 residues long. Germline CDR1 MDHEN, CDR2 SYDVKM. The CDR3 DNA, read in part, is TGTGCCAGCAGTTTAGCAGGGAACGAG. This encodes CASSLAGNE. The entire CDR3 protein reads CASSLAGNEQYF.

Turning to this clone: The CDR3 goes on 3 residues after the read ends, and that part is filled in from the germline J gene. The chain has TRBV20-1 and TRBJ2-3; 9 bases fit TRBD2. The CDR3 is made up of 14 amino acids. Germline V CDR1 and CDR2: DFQATT, SNEGSKA (reference sequence). The CDR3 here is CSPRAGGNEETQYF. The CDR3 bases that were read are TGCAGTCCCAGGGCGGGGGGGAATGAAGAGACG.

Details on this clone: The CDR3 end lies 3 residues beyond the end of the read and is filled in from the germline J gene. The rearrangement links TRBV7-2 to TRBJ1-2; D remains unclear. Germline-derived CDR1 and CDR2 are SGHTA and FQGNSA. The CDR3 has 15 residues. The part of the CDR3 DNA that was read is TGTGCCAGCAGCGCACAGAGTTCTAGCACAGATACC. Translated, it gives CASSAQSSSTDT. Given in full, the CDR3 is CASSAQSSSTDTYTF.

With respect to this clone: The CDR3 end falls 3 residues outside the read, so it is completed with the germline J gene. The chain employs TRBV20-1 and TRBJ2-1, with a weak D call TRBD2 (7 bases). The germline V and J ends were trimmed by 2 bases and 6 bases, with 14 bases remaining between them. CDR1 and CDR2 (germline): DFQATT, SNEGSKA (reference sequence). The CDR3 extends over 14 amino acids. Incomplete CDR3 DNA: TGCAGTGCTAGAAAGGGGGGGTTGGGCAATGAG. Protein product: CSARKGGLGNE. The CDR3 as a whole reads CSARKGGLGNEQFF.